Shown below are 27 T cell receptor beta chains from a single sample sequenced in a study of shared clonotypes between healthy human individuals. Assay: immunoSEQ multiplex PCR; the TCRdb copy retains only in-frame clones and omits some. The table has about 2.3 million clones, 85% to 95% seen once. Sequencing was performed on naive CD4+ T cells from PBMCs. Noted subset: CD45RA+ positively selected. These receptors came from a man aged 18 to 30 in good health. Some clones in this sample may be carry-over from other donors' samples.

To note about this clone: Within the sample, other DNA sequences also encode this same CDR3. The gene calls are TRBV5-1 and TRBJ2-2; D gene unclear. The V gene lost 0 bases and the J gene lost 4 bases, with 7 bases spanning the gap. The germline V gene encodes CDR1 SGHRS and CDR2 YFSETQ. The CDR3 covers 14 residues. CDR3 bases: TGCGCCAGCAGCTTGGTGCCCGGCACCGGGGAGCTGTTTTTT. As protein: CASSLVPGTGELFF.

The chain's CDR3 is CASSQARERIAEAFF. The CDR3 nucleotides are TGTGCCAGCAGCCAAGCAAGGGAAAGGATCGCTGAAGCTTTCTTT. The chain links TRBV14 to TRBJ1-1; D gene ambiguous. Germline V lookup: CDR1 SGHDN, CDR2 FVKESK. V was cut by 1 base and J by 6 bases, with 15 bases left in between. This CDR3 is 15 amino acids long. Filled out from reference TRBV14 and TRBJ1-1, the complete variable domain reads EAGVTQFPSHSVIEKGQTVTLRCDPISGHDNLYWYRRVMGKEIKFLLHFVKESKQDESGMPNNRFLAERTGGTYSTLKVQPAELEDSGVYFCASSQARERIAEAFFGQGTRLTVV.

The V and J genes are TRBV28 and TRBJ1-5, with TRBD1 identical over 8 bases. Germline V lookup: CDR1 MDHEN, CDR2 SYDVKM. The CDR3 is 15 residues long. With V trimmed by 6 bases and J by 2 bases, 6 bases remained unmatched. As DNA, the CDR3 is TGTGCCAGCAGATCAGGACAGGGCGGCAATCAGCCCCAGCATTTT. This codes for CASRSGQGGNQPQHF.

Turning to this clone: Distinct nucleotide sequences in the sample also encode this CDR3. The chain uses TRBV18 and TRBJ1-1; 8 bases are shared with TRBD1. This CDR3 is 15 amino acids long. V trimming: 4 bases; J trimming: 0 bases; junction bases outside the gene matches: 4. Germline V gene sequence: CDR1 KGHSH, CDR2 LQKENI. The CDR3 coding sequence is TGTGCCAGCTCACTGGGGACAGGCTTGAACACTGAAGCTTTCTTT. Its protein is CASSLGTGLNTEAFF.

The rearrangement links TRBV5-6 to TRBJ2-7, with 8 positions matching TRBD2. Germline lookup yields CDR1 SGHDT and CDR2 YYEEEE. The CDR3 runs to 15 residues. The ends lost 2 bases at V and 0 bases at J; junction bases unmatched: 4. The CDR3, as DNA: TGTGCCAGCAGCTTTTGGCGGGAGGCCTCCTACGAGCAGTACTTC. Residues: CASSFWREASYEQYF.

This sequence joins TRBV4-2 and TRBJ2-5; 7 nucleotides agree with TRBD2. V lost 4 bases to trimming and J lost 2 bases; unmatched junction nucleotides: 7. The CDR3 is 15 amino acids. The V gene's germline CDR1 is LGHNA and CDR2 YNFKEQ. CDR3 in DNA: TGTGCCAGCAGCCTTCCCGGGACTACTCAAGAGACCCAGTACTTC. Translating it yields CASSLPGTTQETQYF.

This chain connects TRBV27 to TRBJ1-2, with D perhaps TRBD1 (6 bases). Looked up from germline, CDR1 is MNHEY and CDR2 is SMNVEV (reference sequence). V was pared by 3 bases and J by 2 bases, with 19 bases between. The CDR3 totals 17 residues. Written as DNA, the CDR3 is TGTGCCAGCAGTTTGTTCTCATGGGACACGGTGAACTATGGCTACACCTTC. It yields the protein CASSLFSWDTVNYGYTF.

This clone has only one observation. This rearrangement joins TRBV28 to TRBJ1-2, with D possibly TRBD1 on 6 matching bases. Trimming took off 11 bases at V and 2 bases at J, with 9 bases between the two ends. Germline CDR1 is MDHEN and CDR2 is SYDVKM. There are 11 residues in the CDR3. The CDR3 region is CAYRDNYGYTF. In DNA, the CDR3 is TGTGCCTACAGGGACAACTATGGCTACACCTTC.

This clone was observed a single time. J is TRBJ2-7 and V is TRBV28; perhaps TRBD1 as D (6 bases). The V end was cut by 6 bases, the J end by 6 bases, with 12 bases between. This CDR3 contains 12 residues. Looked up from germline, CDR1 is MDHEN and CDR2 is SYDVKM. This chain's CDR3 is CASSDHRVEQYF. CDR3 DNA: TGTGCCAGCAGCGACCACAGGGTCGAGCAGTACTTC.

This clone occurred once. The chain joins TRBV6-5 to TRBJ2-7, with 7 nucleotides matching TRBD2. Trimming at V came to 7 bases and at J to 5 bases, leaving 8 bases not matched to a gene. The CDR3 length is 13 residues. In germline, CDR1 is MNHEY, CDR2 SVGAGI. The CDR3 here is CASKVIGRDEQYF. The CDR3 nucleotides read TGTGCCAGCAAGGTGATTGGGAGGGACGAGCAGTACTTC.

This rearrangement joins TRBV4-1 to TRBJ2-1; weak D call: TRBD1 (5 bases). V was trimmed by 4 bases and J by 4 bases, leaving 17 bases between them. Per germline, CDR1 MGHRA and CDR2 YSYEKL. There are 16 residues in the CDR3. CDR3 nucleotides: TGCGCCAGCAGCCGATCGGACACCTCGACTTACAATGAGCAGTTCTTC. Protein sequence: CASSRSDTSTYNEQFF.

The chain employs TRBV19 and TRBJ2-7; TRBD1 aligns across 9 bases. CDR1 and CDR2 (germline): LNHDA, SQIVND (reference sequence). CDR3 size: 14 residues. After removal of 6 bases from V and 2 bases from J, the junction contained 5 bases not matched to a gene. The CDR3 region has the DNA TGTGCCAGTAGCCGGGACAGGGAAACCTACGAGCAGTACTTC. This translates into CASSRDRETYEQYF.

The rearrangement links TRBV4-1 to TRBJ2-6; 8 bases map to TRBD1. The CDR3 has 17 amino acids. With V trimmed by 1 base and J by 0 bases, 2 bases remained unmatched. In germline, CDR1 is MGHRA, CDR2 YSYEKL. The CDR3 here is CASSQGTGISGANVLTF. The CDR3 DNA reads as TGCGCCAGCAGCCAAGGGACAGGGATCTCTGGGGCCAACGTCCTGACTTTC.

V gene TRBV6-5 combines with J gene TRBJ1-3; D is unresolved. V was shortened by 7 bases and J by 5 bases, with 12 bases between the two germline ends. The length of the CDR3 is 13 residues. The germline V gene encodes CDR1 MNHEY and CDR2 SVGAGI. CDR3 coding DNA: TGTGCCAGCAAGGCCGTAACGCGAAACACCATATATTTT. Amino acid sequence: CASKAVTRNTIYF.

The chain uses TRBV27 and TRBJ2-1; the D is unclear. CDR3 length: 15 amino acids. From germline, CDR1 is MNHEY and CDR2 SMNVEV (reference sequence). Deletions cut 3 bases from V and 0 bases from J, with 9 bases between. The CDR3 region has the DNA TGTGCCAGCAGTTTTGGTAGGACCTCCTACAATGAGCAGTTCTTC. The encoded protein is CASSFGRTSYNEQFF.

CDR3 nucleotide sequence: TGCGCCAGCAGCGGCGGGACTGCCGTCTACAATGAGCAGTTCTTC. Its translation: CASSGGTAVYNEQFF. The chain carries TRBV5-1 and TRBJ2-1; tentatively, D is TRBD2 (6 bases). From germline, CDR1 is SGHRS and CDR2 YFSETQ. Trimming removed 4 bases from V and 3 bases from J, with 14 bases in between. The CDR3 is made up of 15 amino acids.

A word on this clone: The sample carries other DNA sequences with the same CDR3. The chain employs TRBV29-1 and TRBJ2-7, with a possible D match to TRBD2 (6 bases). The CDR3 extends over 13 amino acids. V lost 4 bases, J lost 0 bases, and 10 bases lay in between. Germline V lookup: CDR1 SQVTM, CDR2 ANQGSEA. The CDR3 reads CSVVAVSSYEQYF. As DNA, the CDR3 is TGCAGCGTTGTAGCGGTGTCCTCCTACGAGCAGTACTTC.

V usage is TRBV5-1 and J usage is TRBJ2-7; 14 bases fit TRBD2. After removal of 2 bases from V and 3 bases from J, the junction contained 7 bases not matched to a gene. Germline V gives CDR1 SGHRS, CDR2 YFSETQ. CDR3 length: 17 amino acids. For the CDR3, the DNA is TGCGCCAGCAGCTTCCCAGCCGGGACTAGCGGGAGCTACGAGCAGTACTTC. Its translation is CASSFPAGTSGSYEQYF.

The J gene is TRBJ2-4, the V gene TRBV2, with 7 bases identical to TRBD2. The V segment lost 11 bases and the J segment 1 base; nucleotides outside the gene matches: 5. CDR3 length: 13 amino acids. Per the germline V gene, CDR1 is SNHLY and CDR2 is FYNNEI. The CDR3 protein is CAGGGVAKNIQYF. CDR3 sequence (DNA): TGTGCCGGCGGGGGAGTGGCCAAAAACATTCAGTACTTC.

This clone was recorded only once. The chain joins TRBV5-1 to TRBJ2-1; 14 bases fit TRBD2. Trimming cost V 4 bases and J 10 bases; bases outside gene matches: 7. CDR3 length: 15 amino acids. CDR1 and CDR2 (germline): SGHRS, YFSETQ. Written as DNA, the CDR3 is TGCGCCAGCAGCCCGACTAGCGGGAGGGCCGGAGAGCAGTTCTTC. Its translation: CASSPTSGRAGEQFF.

The chain employs TRBV7-7 and TRBJ2-1; 7 bases map to TRBD2. The ends lost 5 bases at V and 0 bases at J; junction bases unmatched: 10. In germline, CDR1 is SSHAT, CDR2 FNYEAQ (reference sequence). This CDR3 has 17 residues. The CDR3 loop reads CASSLRLAESSYNEQFF. The CDR3 DNA sequence: TGTGCCAGCAGCCTCAGACTAGCCGAGAGCTCCTACAATGAGCAGTTCTTC.

J is TRBJ2-6 and V is TRBV19; TRBD1 aligns across 10 bases. The CDR3 is 19 amino acids. Germline V CDR1 and CDR2: LNHDA, SQIVND (reference sequence). V lost 5 bases and J lost 0; bases outside the gene matches: 10. CDR3 nucleotides: TGTGCCAGTAGTCCTCACCGGGACAGGGGTCCCTCTGGGGCCAACGTCCTGACTTTC. This gives the protein CASSPHRDRGPSGANVLTF.

The rearrangement joins TRBV6-6 to TRBJ1-2; unclear D gene. This CDR3 has 12 amino acids. Germline lookup yields CDR1 MNHNY and CDR2 SVGAGI (reference sequence). Trimming stripped 11 bases from V and 6 bases from J, with 16 bases between. The CDR3 DNA reads TGTGCCTCATCCCGTAGAGACGATGGCTACACCTTC. Protein product: CASSRRDDGYTF.

V is TRBV5-1 and J is TRBJ2-1; D unresolved. V lost 2 bases, J lost 6 bases, and 18 bases lay in between. The CDR3 loop spans 16 amino acids. The germline V gene has CDR1 SGHRS and CDR2 YFSETQ. The CDR3 DNA follows: TGCGCCAGCAGCTTAGGGCGCAGGTACTTTTCCAATGAGCAGTTCTTC. Translated, it gives CASSLGRRYFSNEQFF.

V gene TRBV7-9 combines with J gene TRBJ2-1, with 9 bases fitting TRBD1. V was clipped by 5 bases and J by 5 bases; unmatched bases: 4. This CDR3 contains 14 residues. The germline gives CDR1 SEHNR, CDR2 FQNEAQ (reference sequence). The CDR3 DNA sequence: TGTGCCAGCAGCACAGGGGGCTCGCACAATGAGCAGTTCTTC. It encodes CASSTGGSHNEQFF.

J is TRBJ2-5 and V is TRBV7-2; unclear D gene. V was pared by 1 base and J by 6 bases, with 6 bases between. Germline V gene sequence: CDR1 SGHTA, CDR2 FQGNSA. This CDR3 contains 12 residues. This CDR3 reads CASSLVEKTQYF. As DNA, the CDR3 is TGTGCCAGCAGCTTAGTTGAGAAGACCCAGTACTTC.

This chain joins TRBV7-3 and TRBJ2-3, with D possibly TRBD2 on 5 matching bases. With 1 base removed from V and 6 bases from J, the gap between germline ends came to 20 bases. The germline V gene has CDR1 SGHTA and CDR2 FQGTGA. The CDR3 has 17 residues. CDR3 sequence reads: CASSLNPVGVGGDTQYF. CDR3 nucleotides: TGTGCCAGCAGCTTAAATCCCGTCGGGGTGGGCGGGGATACGCAGTATTTT.